Listed below are T cell receptor beta chains from one sample, sequenced in a study of early T cells in non-severe SARS-CoV-2 infection. TCRdb reanalysed the 5' RACE reads using MiXCR and keeps one entry per CDR3 protein. The sample lists around 70,000 distinct CDR3 sequences, about a tenth occurring once. Sequencing was performed on whole blood. All receptors derive from an adult who was a healthcare worker with PCR-confirmed SARS-CoV-2 infection or an uninfected control (not recorded which). CDR3s include the opening cysteine and the closing phenylalanine or tryptophan. D genes are given only for firm matches. Clone size is shown for a subset of rows, as once, few, many or a class of expanded clone.

-	few	TRBV20-1	TRBJ2-2	TGCAGTGCTAGGCGCCGGGAGCGGGACACCGGGGAGCTGTTTTTT	CSARRRERDTGELFF
-	many	TRBV6-6	TRBJ2-7	TGTGCCAGCATGGGGGAATACGAGCAGTACTTC	CASMGEYEQYF
-	-	TRBV7-6	TRBJ2-2	TGTGCCAGCAGCTTAGGAGGGGAGGTCACCGGGGAGCTGTTTTTT	CASSLGGEVTGELFF
-	-	TRBV7-9	TRBJ1-1	TGTGCCAGCAGCTTAGGTCTAGGGCCGCCGGGCACTGAAGCTTTCTTT	CASSLGLGPPGTEAFF
-	few	TRBV20-1	TRBJ2-1	TGCAGTGCTAGAGCCGGGCGGGGTTACAATGAGCAGTTCTTC	CSARAGRGYNEQFF
-	-	TRBV18	TRBJ2-1	TGTGCCAGCTCACTCTCCTACAATGAGCAGTTCTTC	CASSLSYNEQFF
-	-	TRBV20-1	TRBJ2-1	TGCAGTGCCAGAGGGACTCCGATCAATGAGCAGTTCTTC	CSARGTPINEQFF
-	many	TRBV12-3/TRBV12-4	TRBJ2-3	TGTGCCAGCAGTCCCGCCAATCGGGTTTTATTGGATACGCAGTATTTT	CASSPANRVLLDTQYF
TRBD2	many	TRBV11-2	TRBJ2-1	TGTGCCAGCACCCCTCGGGCTAGCGGGAGTGGGGAGCAGTTCTTC	CASTPRASGSGEQFF
-	few	TRBV9	TRBJ2-3	TGTGCCAGCAGCGTGAGATTCTCAGATACGCAGTATTTT	CASSVRFSDTQYF